This TCR beta chain derives from a study of metastatic and nonmetastatic thyroid tumors. Turning to the study itself: The study looked at repertoires side by side in blood and in tumor or nodule tissue from malignant and benign thyroid patients.

Source study methods: What underpinned the distant-metastasis classifier for papillary thyroid cancer was the set of CDR3 differences across clinicopathological groups. TCRdb reprocessed the PCR reads using MiXCR. The authors' filters were not applied to this entry. The sample has 25,000 to 30,000 clones; 4% to 5% are singletons. This CDR3 contains 18 residues. In germline, CDR1 is ENHRY, CDR2 SYGVKD. Study-wide results and caveats: Malignant thyroid tumors reportedly had TCR beta diversity that was significantly higher than in benign nodules, in blood and tumor.

Patients were all untreated before their thyroid surgery. Details on this clone: The antigen remains undetermined. One junction end does not reproduce the germline sequence, and a read error may be involved.

This chain joins TRBV10-3 and TRBJ2-2; a possible D gene is TRBD2 (6 bases). Input material: blood. The clonotype originates from a female donor with papillary thyroid cancer or a benign thyroid nodule (not recorded which). Some clones in this sample may be carry-over from other donors' samples. The CDR3: CAISRELEGRTRSGELFF. CDR3 DNA sequence: TGTGCCATCAGCCGGGAGCTGGAGGGCCGTACGAGGTCCGGGGAGTTGTTTTTT.